The 12 T cell receptor beta chains below come from one sample, sequenced in a study of T cells after yellow fever vaccination. One entry per CDR3 protein, called by TCRdb with MiXCR from the 5' RACE reads. The sample lists 300,000 or so distinct CDR3 sequences; approximately 8% were seen once. This specimen was PBMCs, taken around 45 days after the first yellow fever vaccination. The origin of the receptors is a man aged 18 to 30 who received the YFV17D yellow fever vaccine.

In its sample, this clonotype was seen a few times. J is TRBJ2-2 and V is TRBV5-4; 8 bases map to TRBD1. The germline V gene has CDR1 SGHNT and CDR2 YYREEE (reference sequence). With V trimmed by 1 base and J by 3 bases, 2 bases remained unmatched. The CDR3 loop spans 15 amino acids. The CDR3 sequence is CASSLIQGDTGELFF. The CDR3 coding sequence is TGTGCCAGCAGCTTGATACAGGGGGACACCGGGGAGCTGTTTTTT.

V is TRBV6-5 and J is TRBJ2-7; 8 bases are a match to TRBD2. CDR1 and CDR2 from the germline V gene are MNHEY and SVGAGI. There are 15 residues in the CDR3. Unmatched junction bases numbered 5, after V lost 2 bases and J lost 2 bases. CDR3 coding DNA: TGTGCCAGCAGTTACGGGGCGGGGGGCACCTACGAGCAGTACTTC. Translation gives CASSYGAGGTYEQYF.

The chain uses TRBV29-1 and TRBJ1-5, with D tentatively TRBD1 (6 bases). The CDR3 loop spans 13 amino acids. Germline V CDR1 and CDR2: SQVTM, ANQGSEA. V dropped 7 bases and J dropped 4 bases, with 14 bases sitting between them. The DNA of the CDR3 is TGCAGCGCCATACAGGGACCTAATCAGCCCCAGCATTTT. Translating gives CSAIQGPNQPQHF.

This chain joins TRBV7-6 and TRBJ2-2; possible D gene TRBD2, 6 bases. V shed 1 base and J shed 0 bases, with 18 bases lying between them. Per germline, CDR1 SGHVS and CDR2 FNYEAQ. The CDR3 is 19 amino acids. The CDR3 DNA reads as TGTGCCAGCAGCTTAGGTGGGCCACTAGCAGGCACGAACACCGGGGAGCTGTTTTTT. The encoded protein is CASSLGGPLAGTNTGELFF.

The sample holds many counts of this clonotype. The rearrangement joins TRBV12-3 or TRBV12-4 to TRBJ2-3; possibly TRBD1 for D (5 bases). V was clipped by 6 bases and J by 2 bases, with 12 bases between them. CDR3 length equals 14 residues. This CDR3 is CASSPDTYTDTQYF. CDR3 nucleotide sequence: TGTGCCAGCAGCCCGGACACGTACACAGATACGCAGTATTTT.

This clonotype was seen many times. The chain employs TRBV4-3 and TRBJ2-2; 8 positions match TRBD2. CDR3 length equals 16 residues. CDR1 LGHNA and CDR2 YSLEER come from the germline V gene. V lost 2 bases and J lost 0; bases outside the gene matches: 2. The CDR3 DNA reads as TGCGCCAGCAGCCAACGGGGGGGCGCGAACACCGGGGAGCTGTTTTTT. Amino acid sequence: CASSQRGGANTGELFF.

This clonotype was counted between two and nine times. The chain is built from TRBV7-6 and TRBJ2-1, with TRBD1 matching 7 bases. The ends lost 3 bases at V and 8 bases at J; junction bases unmatched: 10. The CDR3 is 15 amino acids. CDR1 is SGHVS, CDR2 FNYEAQ, per germline. The CDR3 reads CASSFDRERLHEQFF. The CDR3 DNA sequence: TGTGCCAGCAGCTTCGACAGGGAAAGACTTCATGAGCAGTTCTTC.

This clonotype showed up many times. The chain recombines TRBV24-1 with TRBJ1-2, with a weak D call TRBD1 (5 bases). This CDR3 spans 15 amino acids. V lost 4 bases to trimming and J lost 8 bases, with 19 bases between them. CDR1 KGHDR and CDR2 SFDVKD come from the germline V gene. This chain's CDR3 is CATSDPSGGVQGYTF. CDR3 in DNA: TGTGCCACCAGTGACCCCTCGGGGGGGGTTCAGGGCTACACCTTC.

This clonotype was counted between two and nine times. This chain uses TRBV7-3 with TRBJ2-5; tentatively, D is TRBD1 or TRBD2 (5 bases each). The CDR3 is 16 amino acids. V was trimmed by 5 bases and J by 4 bases, leaving 20 bases between them. The germline V gene has CDR1 SGHTA and CDR2 FQGTGA. The CDR3 coding sequence is TGTGCCAGCAGCGACTCGGGACCCCTAAAAGGAGAGACCCAGTACTTC. The encoded protein is CASSDSGPLKGETQYF.

In its sample, this clonotype was seen a few times. The gene calls are TRBV7-9 and TRBJ1-3; unclear D gene. Germline lookup yields CDR1 SEHNR and CDR2 FQNEAQ (reference sequence). V lost 8 bases to trimming and J lost 0 bases, with 5 bases between them. CDR3 length: 12 residues. CDR3 in amino acids: CASGDSGNTIYF. The CDR3 DNA reads TGTGCCAGCGGGGACTCTGGAAACACCATATATTTT.

This clonotype showed up many times. This rearrangement joins TRBV4-1 to TRBJ1-1; D not resolved. CDR1 and CDR2 (germline): MGHRA, YSYEKL. The germline V and J ends were trimmed by 1 base and 1 base, with 7 bases remaining between them. The CDR3 consists of 14 residues. The CDR3 loop reads CASSQGDSNTEAFF. CDR3 in DNA: TGCGCCAGCAGCCAAGGAGACTCGAACACTGAAGCTTTCTTT.

Only a few counts were recorded for this clonotype. This sequence joins TRBV6-6 and TRBJ2-7; D gene uncertain. CDR1 and CDR2 from the germline V gene are MNHNY and SVGAGI (reference sequence). Trimming shortened V by 4 bases and J by 3 bases, and 10 bases separated the two germline ends. This CDR3 is built from 13 residues. The CDR3: CASSFSRSYEQYF. As DNA, the CDR3 is TGTGCCAGCAGTTTCTCGCGGAGCTACGAGCAGTACTTC.